Below, 18 T cell receptor beta chains from the same sample are listed, as sequenced in a study of T-cell reconstitution after alpha-beta-depleted transplantation in children. Unique molecular identifiers were used to barcode this TCRbeta library. TCRdb processed the PCR reads anew with MiXCR; each CDR3 protein has one entry. This table holds 450,000 to 600,000 distinct CDR3 sequences, 13% found once. The starting material was PBMCs, mostly from graft donor cells, obtained 360 days after TCRalphabeta/CD19-depleted stem cell transplant. These receptors all come from a male patient younger than 18 who had a stem cell transplant for acute myeloid leukemia, so the T cells may come from the graft donor.

For this clonotype: This may come from a read error, since a much larger clone is one base off. The gene calls are TRBV12-3 or TRBV12-4 and TRBJ2-7, with D unresolved. This CDR3 has 14 amino acids. Trimming shortened V by 5 bases and J by 0 bases, and 11 bases separated the two germline ends. The CDR3 spells CASSAVPGSYEQYF. The CDR3 DNA follows: TGTGCCAGCAGTGCGGTTCCTGGCTCCTACGAGCAGTACTTC.

This clonotype was recorded a few times. The genes are TRBV4-3 and TRBJ2-1; 13 nucleotides agree with TRBD2. The CDR3 loop spans 19 amino acids. Germline lookup yields CDR1 LGHNA and CDR2 YSLEER. The ends lost 0 bases at V and 4 bases at J; junction bases unmatched: 9. The chain's CDR3 is CASSQDLPEGLAGYNEQFF. The CDR3 DNA sequence: TGCGCCAGCAGCCAAGATTTACCGGAGGGACTAGCGGGGTACAATGAGCAGTTCTTC.

J is TRBJ1-6 and V is TRBV23-1; TRBD1 aligns across 10 bases. TRBV23-1 is reported as an ORF; its role is uncertain. With 1 base clipped from V and 8 bases from J, the junction kept 2 bases outside the gene matches. The CDR3 is 15 residues long. CDR3 amino acids: CASSQWDRGDSPLHF. The CDR3 DNA follows: TGCGCCAGCAGTCAATGGGACAGGGGCGATTCACCCCTCCACTTT.

This clonotype was counted between two and nine times. J is TRBJ2-7 and V is TRBV14; 7 bases fit TRBD1. V shed 6 bases, J shed 1 base, and the junction held 12 bases outside the gene matches. Germline lookup yields CDR1 SGHDN and CDR2 FVKESK. CDR3 length: 16 amino acids. CDR3 DNA sequence: TGTGCCAGCAGATATAACGACAGGGTAAAGTCCTACGAGCAGTACTTC. This translates into CASRYNDRVKSYEQYF.

This clonotype was counted between two and nine times. CDR3 in DNA: TGTGCCAGCAGGCCGATCCGGAATGAGCAGTTCTTC. Amino acids: CASRPIRNEQFF. The rearrangement joins TRBV6-2 or TRBV6-3 to TRBJ2-1; D is unresolved. The germline V gene encodes CDR1 MNHEY and CDR2 SVGEGT. The CDR3 length is 12 residues. V was trimmed by 6 bases and J by 7 bases, leaving 10 bases between them.

V gene TRBV19 combines with J gene TRBJ2-1, with D unclear. CDR3 size: 14 residues. Per the germline V gene, CDR1 is LNHDA and CDR2 is SQIVND (reference sequence). V was pared by 1 base and J by 6 bases, with 10 bases between. CDR3 sequence: CASSIVLWGNEQFF. Written as DNA, the CDR3 is TGTGCCAGTAGTATAGTTCTATGGGGCAATGAGCAGTTCTTC.

This chain uses TRBV4-3 with TRBJ2-3; 11 bases map to TRBD2. CDR1 LGHNA and CDR2 YSLEER come from the germline V gene. This CDR3 has 16 amino acids. With 0 bases clipped from V and 6 bases from J, the junction kept 5 bases outside the gene matches. DNA of the CDR3: TGCGCCAGCAGCCAAGAGGCTAGCGGGAGGTTTGATACGCAGTATTTT. It specifies CASSQEASGRFDTQYF.

The chain carries TRBV20-1 and TRBJ2-7, with 11 bases aligning to TRBD2. The CDR3 runs 15 residues. Losses at the gene ends were 3 bases for V and 4 bases for J; bases not matched to a gene: 8. Germline assignment: CDR1 DFQATT and CDR2 SNEGSKA (reference sequence). The CDR3 protein is CSASPLAGGVYEQYF. In nucleotides, the CDR3 is TGCAGTGCTAGTCCGCTAGCGGGAGGAGTGTACGAGCAGTACTTC.

The J gene is TRBJ2-7, the V gene TRBV7-9, with 7 bases that match TRBD1. V dropped 5 bases and J dropped 0; count of bases not matched to a gene: 10. The V gene's germline CDR1 is SEHNR and CDR2 FQNEAQ (reference sequence). The CDR3 runs 16 residues. CDR3 residues: CASSHIGGESSYEQYF. Written as DNA, the CDR3 is TGTGCCAGCAGCCATATAGGGGGCGAGAGCTCCTACGAGCAGTACTTC.

This clonotype has just a few counts. V is TRBV6-6 and J is TRBJ1-5; D unresolved. In germline, CDR1 is MNHNY, CDR2 SVGAGI (reference sequence). The V end lost 8 bases, the J end lost 4 bases, and 12 bases lay between the germline ends. The CDR3 has 13 amino acids. The CDR3 DNA reads as TGTGCCAGCGACACTGGGAGAAATCAGCCCCAGCATTTT. Protein sequence: CASDTGRNQPQHF.

This sequence joins TRBV6-6 and TRBJ2-1; D is perhaps TRBD2 (5 bases). The CDR3 has 13 residues. CDR1 MNHNY and CDR2 SVGAGI come from the germline V gene (reference sequence). V lost 8 bases and J 12 bases, leaving 20 bases between the germline ends. The DNA of the CDR3 is TGTGCCAGCCACGCCTCGTGGGAGAGGGCGCAGTTCTTC. It specifies CASHASWERAQFF.

Many counts were recorded for this clonotype. V is TRBV10-3 and J is TRBJ1-1; tentatively, D is TRBD1 (6 bases). This CDR3 region has 13 residues. Per germline, CDR1 ENHRY and CDR2 SYGVKD. Trimming cost V 5 bases and J 1 base, with 8 bases left between them. The DNA for the CDR3 is TGTGCCATCAGTATAGGGGGGAACACTGAAGCTTTCTTT. Protein product: CAISIGGNTEAFF.

This clonotype was detected many times. This rearrangement joins TRBV6-2 or TRBV6-3 to TRBJ2-7; 10 nucleotides align to TRBD1. The germline CDR1 and CDR2 sequences are MNHEY and SVGEGT. The CDR3 runs to 16 residues. V trimming: 6 bases; J trimming: 1 base; junction bases outside the gene matches: 9. CDR3 protein: CASRPNRDRGSYEQYF. The CDR3 region has the DNA TGTGCCAGCAGACCCAACCGGGACAGGGGTTCCTACGAGCAGTACTTC.

This clonotype has more than one count but fewer than ten. V gene TRBV20-1 combines with J gene TRBJ2-4; D remains unclear. Germline-derived CDR1 and CDR2 are DFQATT and SNEGSKA (reference sequence). CDR3 length equals 15 residues. The V gene lost 1 base and the J gene lost 0 bases, with 10 bases spanning the gap. CDR3 protein: CSARVEPLAKNIQYF. For the CDR3, the DNA is TGCAGTGCTAGAGTTGAGCCGCTAGCCAAAAACATTCAGTACTTC.

The sample holds a few counts of this clonotype. The chain employs TRBV12-3 or TRBV12-4 and TRBJ2-5; D is unresolved. The CDR3 sequence is 14 residues long. Trimming removed 7 bases at V and 4 bases at J, with 16 bases between. The CDR3 reads CASTFKAGPETQYF. In nucleotides, the CDR3 is TGTGCCAGCACCTTTAAGGCAGGCCCAGAGACCCAGTACTTC.

The chain recombines TRBV19 with TRBJ2-3; no firm D call. Germline V gives CDR1 LNHDA, CDR2 SQIVND (reference sequence). The CDR3 runs to 17 residues. V gave up 5 bases and J gave up 0 bases, with 18 bases separating them. In DNA, the CDR3 is TGTGCCAGTAGTTCGCCTACCGTCTTGGGGAGCACAGATACGCAGTATTTT. This translates into CASSSPTVLGSTDTQYF.

This clonotype turned up a few times. J is TRBJ2-1 and V is TRBV3-1, with 12 bases aligning to TRBD2. Per the germline V gene, CDR1 is LGHDT and CDR2 is YNNKEL (reference sequence). The CDR3 consists of 17 residues. V shed 0 bases, J shed 7 bases, and the junction held 7 bases outside the gene matches. In DNA form, the CDR3 reads TGTGCCAGCAGCCAAGATCCGGGCCTAGCGGGAGGGAATGAGCAGTTCTTC. The encoded protein is CASSQDPGLAGGNEQFF.

This clonotype was observed a few times. This chain links TRBV4-3 with TRBJ2-1; D ambiguous. Trimming stripped 8 bases from V and 10 bases from J, with 18 bases between. The CDR3 has 13 amino acids. Germline assignment: CDR1 LGHNA and CDR2 YSLEER. The CDR3 is CASAKDVRKEQFF. The CDR3 DNA reads TGCGCCAGCGCAAAGGACGTCCGGAAAGAGCAGTTCTTC.